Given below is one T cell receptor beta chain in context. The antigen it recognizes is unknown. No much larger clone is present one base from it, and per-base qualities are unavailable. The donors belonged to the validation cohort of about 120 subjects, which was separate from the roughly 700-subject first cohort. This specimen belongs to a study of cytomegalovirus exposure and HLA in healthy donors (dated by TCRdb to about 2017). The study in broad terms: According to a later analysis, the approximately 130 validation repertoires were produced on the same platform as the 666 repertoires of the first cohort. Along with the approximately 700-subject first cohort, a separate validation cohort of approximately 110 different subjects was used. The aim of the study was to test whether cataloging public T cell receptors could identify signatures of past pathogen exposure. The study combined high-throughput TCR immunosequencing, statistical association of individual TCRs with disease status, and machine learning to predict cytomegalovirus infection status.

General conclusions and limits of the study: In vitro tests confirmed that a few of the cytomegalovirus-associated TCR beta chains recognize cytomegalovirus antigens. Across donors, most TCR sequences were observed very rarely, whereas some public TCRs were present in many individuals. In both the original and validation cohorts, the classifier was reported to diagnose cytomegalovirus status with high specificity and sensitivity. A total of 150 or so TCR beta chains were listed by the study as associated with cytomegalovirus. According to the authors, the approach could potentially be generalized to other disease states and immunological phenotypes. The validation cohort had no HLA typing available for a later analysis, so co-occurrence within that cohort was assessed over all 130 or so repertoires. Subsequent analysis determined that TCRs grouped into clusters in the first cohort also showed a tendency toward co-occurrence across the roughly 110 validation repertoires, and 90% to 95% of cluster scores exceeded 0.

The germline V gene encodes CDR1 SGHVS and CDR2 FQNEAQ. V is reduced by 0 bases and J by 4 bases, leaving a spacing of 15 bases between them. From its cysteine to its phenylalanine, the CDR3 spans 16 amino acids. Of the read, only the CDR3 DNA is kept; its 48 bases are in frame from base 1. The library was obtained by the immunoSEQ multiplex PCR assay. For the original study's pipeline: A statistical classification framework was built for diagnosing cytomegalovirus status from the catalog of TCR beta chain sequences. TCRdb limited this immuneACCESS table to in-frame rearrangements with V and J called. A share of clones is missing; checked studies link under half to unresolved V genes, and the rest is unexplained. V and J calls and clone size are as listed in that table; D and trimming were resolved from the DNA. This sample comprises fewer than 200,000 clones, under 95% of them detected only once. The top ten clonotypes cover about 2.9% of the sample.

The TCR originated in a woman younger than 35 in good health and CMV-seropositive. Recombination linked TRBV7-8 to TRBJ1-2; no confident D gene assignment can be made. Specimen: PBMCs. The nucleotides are TGTGCCAGCAGCTTAGCGAGGGCCACACCCACCTATGGCTACACCTTC. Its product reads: CASSLARATPTYGYTF.